This T cell receptor beta chain emerged from a study of T cell responses to AZD1222 COVID-19 vaccine. This CDR3 spans 16 amino acids. CDR1 is SGHTA, CDR2 FQGTGA, per germline. The junction had 5 bases not matched to a gene; V was cut back by 5 bases and J by 3 bases. Data came from immunoSEQ multiplex PCR; TCRdb stores just in-frame clones and leaves some out. The data contain 160,000 or so clones, about 88% of them singletons. The origin of this receptor is an adult in good health. The chain employs TRBV7-3 and TRBJ2-2; 11 bases fit TRBD2. The starting material was peripheral blood, obtained on day 0 of AZD1222 vaccination. The CDR3 spells CASSPRLAGYTGELFF. DNA for the CDR3: TGTGCCAGCAGCCCTCGACTAGCGGGGTACACCGGGGAGCTGTTTTTT. The full variable domain, in which reference TRBV7-3 and TRBJ2-2 provide the parts outside the CDR3, is GAGVSQTPSNKVTEKGKYVELRCDPISGHTALYWYRQSLGQGPEFLIYFQGTGAADDSGLPNDRFFAVRPEGSVSTLKIQRTERGDSAVYLCASSPRLAGYTGELFFGEGSRLTVL.